This T cell receptor (beta chain) came from a study of molecular identifiers for immune sequencing clone quantification. The CDR3 is 17 amino acids. V was clipped by 5 bases and J by 10 bases, with 29 bases between them. The germline V gene encodes CDR1 SEHNR and CDR2 FQNEAQ (reference sequence). On this clonotype: A read error may explain this, as a much larger clone is one base away.

Preparation of the bulk TCR libraries relied on previously described methods and listed TCR primers. TCRdb passed the PCR reads through MiXCR, listing each CDR3 protein once. The sample lists a few hundred thousand distinct CDR3 sequences; around 21% were seen once. This TCR was sampled from a human donor in good health. Some libraries in this study had Jurkat cell RNA spiked in. This chain uses TRBV7-9 with TRBJ1-1; possibly TRBD1 for D (5 bases). The source material was naive CD8+ T cells from blood, with Jurkat cell RNA spiked in. As to subset: FACS-sorted CD8+CD4-CCR7+CD45RA+ naive T cells. CDR3 region: CASSRAQEAIGDFGAFF. In DNA, the CDR3 is TGTGCCAGCAGCCGTGCACAGGAGGCGATTGGCGATTTTGGAGCTTTCTTT.